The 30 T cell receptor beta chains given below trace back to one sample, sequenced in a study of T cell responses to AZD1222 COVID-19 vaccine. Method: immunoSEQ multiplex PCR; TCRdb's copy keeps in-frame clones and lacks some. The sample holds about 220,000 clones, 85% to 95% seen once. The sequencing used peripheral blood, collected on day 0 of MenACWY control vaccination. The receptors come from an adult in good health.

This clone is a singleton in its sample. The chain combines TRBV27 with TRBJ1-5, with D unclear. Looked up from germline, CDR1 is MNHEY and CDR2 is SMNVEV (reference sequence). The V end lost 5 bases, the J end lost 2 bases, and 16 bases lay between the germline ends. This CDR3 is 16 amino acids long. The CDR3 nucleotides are TGTGCCAGCAGTCAAGCCCTCCGGGAACGCAATCAGCCCCAGCATTTT. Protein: CASSQALRERNQPQHF.

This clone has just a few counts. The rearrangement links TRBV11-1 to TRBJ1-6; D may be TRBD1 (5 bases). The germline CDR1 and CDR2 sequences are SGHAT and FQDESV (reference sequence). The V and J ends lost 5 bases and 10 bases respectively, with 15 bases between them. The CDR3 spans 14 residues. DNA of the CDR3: TGTGCCAGCAGCGAAGGGACCGGGCGGTCACCCCTCCACTTT. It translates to CASSEGTGRSPLHF.

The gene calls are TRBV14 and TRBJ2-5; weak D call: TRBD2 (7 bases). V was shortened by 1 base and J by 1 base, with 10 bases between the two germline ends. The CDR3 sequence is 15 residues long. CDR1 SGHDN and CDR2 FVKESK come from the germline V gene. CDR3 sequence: CASSQVGGPQETQYF. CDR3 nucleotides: TGTGCCAGCAGCCAAGTGGGGGGGCCCCAAGAGACCCAGTACTTC.

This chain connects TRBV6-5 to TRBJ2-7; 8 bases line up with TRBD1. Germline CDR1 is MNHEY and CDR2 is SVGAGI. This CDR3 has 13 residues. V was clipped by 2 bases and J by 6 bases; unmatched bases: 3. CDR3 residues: CASSYDRGSEQYF. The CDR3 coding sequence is TGTGCCAGCAGTTACGACAGGGGCTCCGAGCAGTACTTC.

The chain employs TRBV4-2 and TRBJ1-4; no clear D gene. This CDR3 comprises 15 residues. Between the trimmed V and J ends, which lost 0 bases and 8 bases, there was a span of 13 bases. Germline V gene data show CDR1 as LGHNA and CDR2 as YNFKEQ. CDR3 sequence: CASSQEMGGNEKLFF. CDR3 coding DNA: TGTGCCAGCAGCCAAGAGATGGGCGGAAACGAAAAACTGTTTTTT.

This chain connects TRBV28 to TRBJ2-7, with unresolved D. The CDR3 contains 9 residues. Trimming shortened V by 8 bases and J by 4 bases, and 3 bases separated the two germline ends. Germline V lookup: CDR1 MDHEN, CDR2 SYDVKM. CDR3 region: CASQYEQYF. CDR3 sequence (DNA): TGTGCCAGCCAATACGAGCAGTACTTC.

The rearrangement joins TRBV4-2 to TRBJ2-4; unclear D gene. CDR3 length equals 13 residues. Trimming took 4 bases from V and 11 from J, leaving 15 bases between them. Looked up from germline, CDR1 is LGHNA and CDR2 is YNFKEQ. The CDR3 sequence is CASSLGGASLQYF. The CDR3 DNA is TGTGCCAGCAGCCTGGGTGGTGCGTCTCTTCAGTACTTC.

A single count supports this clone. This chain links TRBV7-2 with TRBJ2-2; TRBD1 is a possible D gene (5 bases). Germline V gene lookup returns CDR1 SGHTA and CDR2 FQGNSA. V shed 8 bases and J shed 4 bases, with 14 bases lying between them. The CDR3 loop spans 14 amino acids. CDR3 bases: TGTGCCAGCGGGGCGGTCTCGGGCACCGGGGAGCTGTTTTTT. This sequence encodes CASGAVSGTGELFF.

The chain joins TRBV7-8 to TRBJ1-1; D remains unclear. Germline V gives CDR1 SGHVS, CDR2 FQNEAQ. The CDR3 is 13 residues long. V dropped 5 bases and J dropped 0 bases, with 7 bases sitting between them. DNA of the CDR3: TGTGCCAGCAGCCCCCACATGAACACTGAAGCTTTCTTT. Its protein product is CASSPHMNTEAFF.

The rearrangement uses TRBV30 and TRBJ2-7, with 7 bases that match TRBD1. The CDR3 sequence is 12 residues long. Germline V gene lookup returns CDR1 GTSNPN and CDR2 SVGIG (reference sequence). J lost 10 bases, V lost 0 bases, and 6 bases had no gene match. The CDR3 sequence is CAWSVLRDSQYF. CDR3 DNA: TGTGCCTGGAGTGTACTCCGGGACAGCCAGTACTTC.

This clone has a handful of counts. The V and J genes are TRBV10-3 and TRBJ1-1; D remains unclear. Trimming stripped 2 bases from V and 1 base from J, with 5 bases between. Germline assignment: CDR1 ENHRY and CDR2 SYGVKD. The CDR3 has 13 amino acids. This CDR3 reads CAISEAENTEAFF. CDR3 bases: TGTGCCATCAGTGAGGCAGAGAACACTGAAGCTTTCTTT.

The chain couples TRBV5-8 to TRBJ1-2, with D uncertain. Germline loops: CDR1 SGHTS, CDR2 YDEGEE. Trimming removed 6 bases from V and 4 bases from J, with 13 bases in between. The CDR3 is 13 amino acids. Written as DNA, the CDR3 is TGTGCCAGCAATCGCCGCTCGGGCTATGGCTACACCTTC. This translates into CASNRRSGYGYTF.

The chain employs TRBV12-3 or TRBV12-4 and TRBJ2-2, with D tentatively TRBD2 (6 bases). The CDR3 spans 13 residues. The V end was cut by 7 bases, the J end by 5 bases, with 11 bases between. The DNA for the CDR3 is TGTGCCAGCACCCCCGGGGGAACCGGGGAGCTGTTTTTT. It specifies CASTPGGTGELFF.

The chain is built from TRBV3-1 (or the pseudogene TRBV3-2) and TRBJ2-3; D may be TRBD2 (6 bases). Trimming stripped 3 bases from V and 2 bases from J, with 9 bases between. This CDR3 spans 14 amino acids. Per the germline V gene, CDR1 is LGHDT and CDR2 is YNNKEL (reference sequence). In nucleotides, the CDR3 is TGTGCCAGCAGCCAGGAGGGTATCACAGATACGCAGTATTTT. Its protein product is CASSQEGITDTQYF.

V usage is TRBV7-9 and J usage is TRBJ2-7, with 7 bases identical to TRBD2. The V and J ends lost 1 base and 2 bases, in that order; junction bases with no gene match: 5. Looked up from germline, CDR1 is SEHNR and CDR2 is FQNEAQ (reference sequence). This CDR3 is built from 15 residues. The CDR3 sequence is CASSLGGGVTYEQYF. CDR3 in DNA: TGTGCCAGCAGCTTAGGGGGAGGGGTCACCTACGAGCAGTACTTC. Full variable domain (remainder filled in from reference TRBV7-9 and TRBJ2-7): DTGVSQNPRHKITKRGQNVTFRCDPISEHNRLYWYRQTLGQGPEFLTYFQNEAQLEKSRLLSDRFSAERPKGSFSTLEIQRTEQGDSAMYLCASSLGGGVTYEQYFGPGTRLTVT.

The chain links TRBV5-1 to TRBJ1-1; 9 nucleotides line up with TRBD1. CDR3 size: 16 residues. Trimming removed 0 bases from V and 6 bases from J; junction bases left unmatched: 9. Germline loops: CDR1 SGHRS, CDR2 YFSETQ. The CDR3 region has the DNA TGCGCCAGCAGCTTGGGCCGGACAGGGGCAGGGCCTGAAGCTTTCTTT. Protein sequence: CASSLGRTGAGPEAFF.

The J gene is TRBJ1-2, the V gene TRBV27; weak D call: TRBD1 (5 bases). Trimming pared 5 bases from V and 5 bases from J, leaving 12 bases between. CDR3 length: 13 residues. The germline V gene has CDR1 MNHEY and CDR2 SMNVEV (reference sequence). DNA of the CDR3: TGTGCCAGCAGTCTCAGGGAGAGGTATGGCTACACCTTC. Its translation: CASSLRERYGYTF.

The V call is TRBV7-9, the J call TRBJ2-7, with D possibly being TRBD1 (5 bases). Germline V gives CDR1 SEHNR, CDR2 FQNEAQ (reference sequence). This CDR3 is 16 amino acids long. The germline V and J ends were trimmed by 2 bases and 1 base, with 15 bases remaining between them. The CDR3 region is CASSLLPRAESYEQYF. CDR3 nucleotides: TGTGCCAGCAGCTTACTTCCCAGGGCGGAGTCCTACGAGCAGTACTTC. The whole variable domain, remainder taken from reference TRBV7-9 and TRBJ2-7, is DTGVSQNPRHKITKRGQNVTFRCDPISEHNRLYWYRQTLGQGPEFLTYFQNEAQLEKSRLLSDRFSAERPKGSFSTLEIQRTEQGDSAMYLCASSLLPRAESYEQYFGPGTRLTVT.

CDR3 protein: CASSPTLGATGTNEKLFF. CDR3 sequence (DNA): TGTGCCAGCAGCCCTACATTGGGGGCCACCGGGACTAATGAAAAACTGTTTTTT. This chain connects TRBV21-1 to TRBJ1-4; TRBD1 is taken as the D call from the table, unchecked against the DNA. TRBV21-1 is reported as a pseudogene. The CDR3 extends over 18 amino acids.

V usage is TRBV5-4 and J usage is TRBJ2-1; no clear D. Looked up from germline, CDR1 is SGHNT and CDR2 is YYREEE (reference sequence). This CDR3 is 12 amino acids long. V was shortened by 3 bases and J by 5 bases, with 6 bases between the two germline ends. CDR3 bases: TGTGCCAGCAGCTCAGTTAACAATGAGCAGTTCTTC. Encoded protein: CASSSVNNEQFF.

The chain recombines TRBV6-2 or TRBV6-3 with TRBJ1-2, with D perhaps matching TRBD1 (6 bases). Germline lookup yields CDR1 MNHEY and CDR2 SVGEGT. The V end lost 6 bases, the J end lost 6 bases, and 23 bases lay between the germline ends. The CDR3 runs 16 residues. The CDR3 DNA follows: TGTGCCAGCAGCCCCTTTAGGACAGATTCTTTTCATGGCTACACCTTC. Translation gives CASSPFRTDSFHGYTF.

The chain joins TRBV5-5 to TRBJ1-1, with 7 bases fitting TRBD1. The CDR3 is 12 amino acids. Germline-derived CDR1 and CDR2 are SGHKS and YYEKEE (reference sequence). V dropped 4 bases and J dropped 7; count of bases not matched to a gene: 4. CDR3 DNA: TGTGCCAGCAGCCTAACAGGGGATGAAGCTTTCTTT. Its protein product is CASSLTGDEAFF.

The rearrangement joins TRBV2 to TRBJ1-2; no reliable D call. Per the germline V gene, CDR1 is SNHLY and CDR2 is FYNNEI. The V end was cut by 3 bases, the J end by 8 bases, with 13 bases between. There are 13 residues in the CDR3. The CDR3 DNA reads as TGTGCCAGCAGTGATGCCAGCCCCACCGGCTACACCTTC. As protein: CASSDASPTGYTF.

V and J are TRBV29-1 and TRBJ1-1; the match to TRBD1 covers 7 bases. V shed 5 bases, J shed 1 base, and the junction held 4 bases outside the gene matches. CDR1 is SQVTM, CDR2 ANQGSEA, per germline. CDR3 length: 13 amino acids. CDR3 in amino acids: CSVHRGSNTEAFF. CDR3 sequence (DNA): TGCAGCGTTCACAGGGGTTCGAACACTGAAGCTTTCTTT.

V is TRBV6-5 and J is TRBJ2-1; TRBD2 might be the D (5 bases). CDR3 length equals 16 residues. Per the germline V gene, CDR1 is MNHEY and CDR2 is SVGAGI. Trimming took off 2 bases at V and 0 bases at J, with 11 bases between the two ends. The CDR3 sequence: CASSYKRRSSYNEQFF. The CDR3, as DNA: TGTGCCAGCAGTTACAAGCGGCGGAGCTCCTACAATGAGCAGTTCTTC.

CDR3 sequence: CASSQGTRGSYNEQFF. The CDR3 region has the DNA TGCGCCAGCAGCCAAGGAACGCGGGGGTCTTACAATGAGCAGTTCTTC. J is TRBJ2-1 and V is TRBV4-3, with 7 bases aligning to TRBD2. This CDR3 region has 16 residues. The V segment lost 1 base and the J segment 4 bases; nucleotides outside the gene matches: 7. In germline, CDR1 is LGHNA, CDR2 YSLEER.

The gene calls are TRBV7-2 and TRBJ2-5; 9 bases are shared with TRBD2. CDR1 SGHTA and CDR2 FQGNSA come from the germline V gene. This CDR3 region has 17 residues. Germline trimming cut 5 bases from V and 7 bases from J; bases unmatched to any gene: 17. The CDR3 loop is CASSPPWGAGGPVTQYF. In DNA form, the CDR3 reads TGTGCCAGCAGCCCCCCATGGGGGGCGGGGGGGCCAGTGACCCAGTACTTC.

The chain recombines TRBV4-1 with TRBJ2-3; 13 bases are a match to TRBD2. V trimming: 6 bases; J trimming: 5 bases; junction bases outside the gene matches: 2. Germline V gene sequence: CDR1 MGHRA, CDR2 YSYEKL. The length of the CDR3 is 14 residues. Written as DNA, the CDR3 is TGCGCCAGCAGTCGGACTAGCGGGGGAGATACGCAGTATTTT. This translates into CASSRTSGGDTQYF.

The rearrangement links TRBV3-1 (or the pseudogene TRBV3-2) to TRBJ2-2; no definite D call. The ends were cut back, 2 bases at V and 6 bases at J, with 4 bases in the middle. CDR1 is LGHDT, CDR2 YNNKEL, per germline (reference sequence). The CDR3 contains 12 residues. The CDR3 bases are TGTGCCAGCAGCCAAACCTCCGGGGAGCTGTTTTTT. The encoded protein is CASSQTSGELFF.

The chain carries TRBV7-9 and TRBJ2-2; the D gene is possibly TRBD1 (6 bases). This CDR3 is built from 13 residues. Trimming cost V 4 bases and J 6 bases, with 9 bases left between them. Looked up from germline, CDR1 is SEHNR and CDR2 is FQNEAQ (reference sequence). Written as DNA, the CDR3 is TGTGCCAGCAGCTCCCAGGGGCCCGGGGAGCTGTTTTTT. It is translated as CASSSQGPGELFF. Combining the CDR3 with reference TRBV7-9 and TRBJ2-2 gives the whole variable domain DTGVSQNPRHKITKRGQNVTFRCDPISEHNRLYWYRQTLGQGPEFLTYFQNEAQLEKSRLLSDRFSAERPKGSFSTLEIQRTEQGDSAMYLCASSSQGPGELFFGEGSRLTVL.